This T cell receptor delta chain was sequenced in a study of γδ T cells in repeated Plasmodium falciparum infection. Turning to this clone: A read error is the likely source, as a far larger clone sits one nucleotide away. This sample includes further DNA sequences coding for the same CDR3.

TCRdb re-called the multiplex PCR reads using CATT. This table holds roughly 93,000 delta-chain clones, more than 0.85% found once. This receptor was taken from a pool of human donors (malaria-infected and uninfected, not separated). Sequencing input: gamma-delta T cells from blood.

CDR3 amino acids: CALGSASLLGKGTDKLIF. Written as DNA, the CDR3 is TGCGCTCTTGGGAGTGCCTCCCTACTGGGGAAAGGAACCGATAAACTCATCTTT. The chain recombines TRDV1 with TRDJ1; 7 bases are a match to TRDD3. The CDR3 is 18 amino acids. Germline lookup yields CDR1 TSWWSYY and CDR2 QGS.